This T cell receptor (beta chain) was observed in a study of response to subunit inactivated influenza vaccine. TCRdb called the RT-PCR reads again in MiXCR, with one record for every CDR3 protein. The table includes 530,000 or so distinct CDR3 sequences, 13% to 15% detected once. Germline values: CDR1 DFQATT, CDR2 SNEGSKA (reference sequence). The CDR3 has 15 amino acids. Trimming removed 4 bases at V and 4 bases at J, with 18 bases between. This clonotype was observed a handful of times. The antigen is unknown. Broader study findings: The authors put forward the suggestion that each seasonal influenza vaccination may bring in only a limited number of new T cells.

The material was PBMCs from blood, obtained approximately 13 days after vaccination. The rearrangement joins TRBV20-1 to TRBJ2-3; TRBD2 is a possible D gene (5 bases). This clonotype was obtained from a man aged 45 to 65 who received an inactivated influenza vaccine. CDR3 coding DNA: TGCAGTGCTAAAGTCGACGGAAAGAGGGCAGATACGCAGTATTTT. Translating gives CSAKVDGKRADTQYF.